The 27 T cell receptor beta chains below were found in one sample sequenced in a study of blood T cell repertoires in COVID-19. Libraries were prepared by immunoSEQ multiplex PCR; TCRdb keeps only in-frame clonotypes and omits some of them. The sample has about 170,000 clones; around four fifths are singletons. Sequenced: peripheral blood. The receptor source for this set is a woman of 80 years or more with COVID-19, enrolled during active disease.

In regard to this clone: Germline and junction disagree at one end, which may indicate a read error. The chain couples TRBV11-2 to TRBJ1-2; a possible D gene is TRBD1 (5 bases). CDR1 is SGHAT and CDR2 is FQNNGV in the germline V gene. This CDR3 is built from 13 residues. The CDR3 nucleotides are TGTGCCAGCAGCCCTTTCGGCAGGGAGGTCCCTGCCTTC. It specifies CASSPFGREVPAF. Supplemented by reference TRBV11-2 and TRBJ1-2, the full variable domain reads EAGVAQSPRYKIIEKRQSVAFWCNPISGHATLYWYQQILGQGPKLLIQFQNNGVVDDSQLPKDRFSAERLKGVDSTLKIQPAKLEDSAVYLCASSPFGREVPAFGSGTRLTVV.

DNA of the CDR3: TGTGCCAGCAGCCGGACAGTGAACACTGAAGCTTTCTTT. Protein: CASSRTVNTEAFF. This rearrangement joins TRBV11-3 to TRBJ1-1; possibly TRBD1 for D (6 bases). The CDR3 spans 13 residues. Trimming left V 5 bases short and J 0 bases short, with 7 bases between. Looked up from germline, CDR1 is SGHNT and CDR2 is YENEEA.

The V call is TRBV9, the J call TRBJ1-1, with D maybe TRBD1 (5 bases). From germline, CDR1 is SGDLS and CDR2 YYNGEE. CDR3 length: 14 amino acids. V was pared by 0 bases and J by 2 bases, with 8 bases between. Here the CDR3 DNA reads TGTGCCAGCAGCGTAGCAGGGTTCAACACTGAAGCTTTCTTT. This gives the protein CASSVAGFNTEAFF.

This chain joins TRBV3-1 (or the pseudogene TRBV3-2) and TRBJ1-4; maybe TRBD1 (5 bases). Germline-derived CDR1 and CDR2 are LGHDT and YNNKEL (reference sequence). The CDR3 is 15 amino acids. The ends were cut back, 3 bases at V and 5 bases at J, with 13 bases in the middle. As DNA, the CDR3 is TGTGCCAGCAGCCAGCCGGGACTTGGAAATGAAAAACTGTTTTTT. This sequence encodes CASSQPGLGNEKLFF.

The rearrangement joins TRBV5-8 to TRBJ2-3; 9 bases map to TRBD1. This CDR3 contains 16 residues. Looked up from germline, CDR1 is SGHTS and CDR2 is YDEGEE. V was clipped by 9 bases and J by 4 bases; unmatched bases: 15. CDR3 sequence reads: CATKLSGTGSPDTQYF. The CDR3 DNA is TGTGCCACCAAACTCAGCGGGACAGGGTCCCCAGATACGCAGTATTTT.

The rearrangement uses TRBV5-4 and TRBJ2-7; 10 bases agree with TRBD2. With V trimmed by 5 bases and J by 4 bases, 6 bases remained unmatched. There are 14 residues in the CDR3. The germline gives CDR1 SGHNT, CDR2 YYREEE (reference sequence). CDR3 region: CASRSSGSGYEQYF. The CDR3 DNA reads TGTGCCAGCAGATCTAGCGGGAGTGGGTACGAGCAGTACTTC.

The chain is built from TRBV29-1 and TRBJ2-2, with 11 bases identical to TRBD1. CDR3 length: 15 residues. After removal of 4 bases from V and 4 bases from J, the junction contained 5 bases not matched to a gene. CDR1 and CDR2 from the germline V gene are SQVTM and ANQGSEA. The CDR3 bases are TGCAGCGTTGGGGGACAGGGGGTAACCACCGGGGAGCTGTTTTTT. Its protein product is CSVGGQGVTTGELFF.

This chain links TRBV27 with TRBJ2-7; 7 positions agree with TRBD1. This CDR3 is built from 15 residues. V trimming: 6 bases; J trimming: 0 bases; junction bases outside the gene matches: 8. Per the germline V gene, CDR1 is MNHEY and CDR2 is SMNVEV (reference sequence). CDR3 region: CASRRSTGSSYEQYF. CDR3 sequence (DNA): TGTGCCAGCAGGCGCTCGACAGGGAGCTCCTACGAGCAGTACTTC.

V gene TRBV6-5 combines with J gene TRBJ1-6; D is possibly TRBD1 (6 bases). There are 15 residues in the CDR3. Trimming stripped 8 bases from V and 2 bases from J, with 13 bases between. The germline gives CDR1 MNHEY, CDR2 SVGAGI. The CDR3 loop reads CASSPWTAYNSPLHF. DNA of the CDR3: TGTGCCAGCTCACCATGGACAGCCTATAATTCACCCCTCCACTTT.

This clone showed up just once. This chain uses TRBV28 with TRBJ1-5; D remains unclear. The CDR3 contains 15 residues. V lost 6 bases and J 7 bases, leaving 19 bases between the germline ends. The germline CDR1 and CDR2 sequences are MDHEN and SYDVKM. This CDR3 is CASRPGQLNFQPQHF. CDR3 bases: TGTGCCAGCAGACCTGGGCAGTTGAACTTCCAGCCCCAGCATTTT.

This chain connects TRBV28 to TRBJ1-3, with TRBD1 matching 9 bases. The CDR3 has 16 residues. Per germline, CDR1 MDHEN and CDR2 SYDVKM. The V gene end was trimmed by 4 bases and the J gene end by 0 bases; junction bases not matched to a gene: 4. The CDR3 nucleotides read TGTGCCAGCAGTTCCGGACAGGGGAGCTCTGGAAACACCATATATTTT. Protein sequence: CASSSGQGSSGNTIYF.

The chain links TRBV5-6 to TRBJ1-1, with 7 bases fitting TRBD1. Trimming took 3 bases from V and 0 from J; bases not matched to a gene: 11. The germline CDR1 and CDR2 sequences are SGHDT and YYEEEE. The CDR3 spans 17 residues. CDR3 in amino acids: CASSWWTGSRVNTEAFF. The CDR3 region has the DNA TGTGCCAGCAGCTGGTGGACAGGATCCAGGGTGAACACTGAAGCTTTCTTT.

Note on this clone: With a much larger clone just one base away, this may be a read error. The chain joins TRBV6-5 to TRBJ1-3; TRBD1 matches at 8 bases. Germline V gives CDR1 MNHEY, CDR2 SVGAGI. This CDR3 is 14 amino acids long. Trimming at V came to 4 bases and at J to 2 bases, leaving 1 base not matched to a gene. CDR3 amino acids: CASSLQGAGNTIYF. The DNA for the CDR3 is TGTGCCAGCAGTTTACAGGGGGCTGGAAACACCATATATTTT.

This chain joins TRBV5-4 and TRBJ2-1, with D possibly matching TRBD1 (6 bases). From germline, CDR1 is SGHNT and CDR2 YYREEE (reference sequence). Between the trimmed V and J ends, which lost 0 bases and 9 bases, there was a span of 10 bases. The CDR3 spans 13 residues. The CDR3 region is CASSLGEQGEQFF. For the CDR3, the DNA is TGTGCCAGCAGCTTGGGGGAACAGGGTGAGCAGTTCTTC. Full variable domain (missing parts from reference TRBV5-4 and TRBJ2-1): ETGVTQSPTHLIKTRGQQVTLRCSSQSGHNTVSWYQQALGQGPQFIFQYYREEENGRGNFPPRFSGLQFPNYSSELNVNALELDDSALYLCASSLGEQGEQFFGPGTRLTVL.

The chain couples TRBV7-9 to TRBJ2-3; 7 nucleotides agree with TRBD2. V lost 4 bases and J lost 2; bases outside the gene matches: 6. Germline loops: CDR1 SEHNR, CDR2 FQNEAQ (reference sequence). The CDR3 totals 15 residues. CDR3 nucleotides: TGTGCCAGCAGCTCAACGGGGGGTCACACAGATACGCAGTATTTT. Amino acids: CASSSTGGHTDTQYF.

The chain employs TRBV10-3 and TRBJ2-3; 15 bases line up with TRBD2. The V segment lost 3 bases and the J segment 6 bases; nucleotides outside the gene matches: 4. The CDR3 is 16 residues long. In germline, CDR1 is ENHRY, CDR2 SYGVKD. For the CDR3, the DNA is TGTGCCATCAGTGACCCGGGACTAGCGGGAGGTGATACGCAGTATTTT. Encoded protein: CAISDPGLAGGDTQYF.

The chain has TRBV7-3 and TRBJ2-1; 7 nucleotides align to TRBD1. V shed 4 bases, J shed 7 bases, and the junction held 4 bases outside the gene matches. The CDR3 extends over 13 amino acids. Germline V gives CDR1 SGHTA, CDR2 FQGTGA. In DNA form, the CDR3 reads TGTGCCAGCAGCTCAACAGGGGAAAATGAGCAGTTCTTC. Translated, it gives CASSSTGENEQFF.

V and J are TRBV5-5 and TRBJ2-3, with 7 bases identical to TRBD1. Germline trimming cut 2 bases from V and 1 base from J; bases unmatched to any gene: 4. Germline CDR1 reads SGHKS; CDR2 reads YYEKEE (reference sequence). The CDR3 totals 15 residues. CDR3 region: CASSLGTGGTDTQYF. CDR3 sequence (DNA): TGTGCCAGCAGCTTAGGCACAGGGGGCACAGATACGCAGTATTTT.

This clone was counted a single time. The DNA for the CDR3 is TGTGCCACCAGCAGAGACGCAGGGCATGGCTACACCTTC. Translation gives CATSRDAGHGYTF. The rearrangement links TRBV15 to TRBJ1-2, with D maybe TRBD1 (5 bases). V shed 0 bases and J shed 6 bases, with 8 bases lying between them. This CDR3 has 13 residues. Per germline, CDR1 LNHNV and CDR2 YYDKDF (reference sequence). The full variable domain, completed using reference TRBV15 and TRBJ1-2, is DAMVIQNPRYQVTQFGKPVTLSCSQTLNHNVMYWYQQKSSQAPKLLFHYYDKDFNNEADTPDNFQSRRPNTSFCFLDIRSPGLGDTAMYLCATSRDAGHGYTFGSGTRLTVV.

The V gene is TRBV5-1, the J gene TRBJ1-1, with D perhaps TRBD1 (6 bases). This CDR3 has 14 residues. Germline-derived CDR1 and CDR2 are SGHRS and YFSETQ. Deletions cut 5 bases from V and 6 bases from J, with 17 bases between. The CDR3, as DNA: TGCGCCAGCAGGAGGCGGGGGGCAGGGTCTGAAGCTTTCTTT. This gives the protein CASRRRGAGSEAFF.

This chain links TRBV11-2 with TRBJ1-6, with TRBD1 matching over 7 bases. CDR3 size: 13 residues. Germline loops: CDR1 SGHAT, CDR2 FQNNGV. Trimming took 5 bases from V and 6 from J; bases not matched to a gene: 1. CDR3 in amino acids: CASSGTVNSPLHF. The DNA for the CDR3 is TGTGCCAGCAGCGGGACAGTTAATTCACCCCTCCACTTT.

This clone is a singleton in its sample. J is TRBJ1-2 and V is TRBV7-9; D is uncertain. The V gene's germline CDR1 is SEHNR and CDR2 FQNEAQ (reference sequence). The germline V and J ends were trimmed by 6 bases and 8 bases, with 16 bases remaining between them. The CDR3 loop spans 13 amino acids. The CDR3 reads CASSNLEGLGYTF. The CDR3 DNA reads as TGTGCCAGCAGTAACCTGGAGGGCCTGGGCTACACCTTC.

The CDR3 region has the DNA TGTGCCAGCAGCTTACGGGTGTACTATGGCGGTGACTCCTACAATGAGCAGTTCTTC. This translates into CASSLRVYYGGDSYNEQFF. The chain couples TRBV7-8 to TRBJ2-1; D ambiguous. This CDR3 is built from 19 residues. CDR1 and CDR2 from the germline V gene are SGHVS and FQNEAQ. V was shortened by 2 bases and J by 0 bases, with 20 bases between the two germline ends.

This sequence joins TRBV7-9 and TRBJ1-6; unclear D gene. Per germline, CDR1 SEHNR and CDR2 FQNEAQ (reference sequence). V lost 4 bases to trimming and J lost 9 bases, with 16 bases between them. The length of the CDR3 is 15 residues. CDR3 in amino acids: CASSSDSSSGSPLHF. CDR3 DNA: TGTGCCAGCAGCTCTGACTCGTCCTCCGGTTCACCCCTCCACTTT.

J is TRBJ2-3 and V is TRBV28; TRBD1 agrees at 7 bases. This CDR3 is 16 amino acids long. Germline V gene data show CDR1 as MDHEN and CDR2 as SYDVKM. V trimming: 4 bases; J trimming: 5 bases; junction bases outside the gene matches: 12. The CDR3 coding sequence is TGTGCCAGCAGTTCGACAGGGCCAGAAGGGGGAGATACGCAGTATTTT. Amino acids: CASSSTGPEGGDTQYF.

This clone was counted only a few times. The chain couples TRBV2 to TRBJ2-7, with TRBD1 matching 8 bases. With V trimmed by 11 bases and J by 4 bases, 10 bases remained unmatched. Germline assignment: CDR1 SNHLY and CDR2 FYNNEI. This CDR3 contains 13 residues. The CDR3 protein is CAGSGTGGYEQYF. For the CDR3, the DNA is TGTGCCGGTTCCGGGACAGGCGGGTACGAGCAGTACTTC.

The chain combines TRBV7-2 with TRBJ1-6, with 7 bases matching TRBD1. This CDR3 has 15 residues. V dropped 2 bases and J dropped 8; count of bases not matched to a gene: 6. The germline gives CDR1 SGHTA, CDR2 FQGNSA. CDR3 in amino acids: CASSLQTGLDSPLHF. CDR3 nucleotides: TGTGCCAGCAGCTTACAGACAGGGTTGGATTCACCCCTCCACTTT.